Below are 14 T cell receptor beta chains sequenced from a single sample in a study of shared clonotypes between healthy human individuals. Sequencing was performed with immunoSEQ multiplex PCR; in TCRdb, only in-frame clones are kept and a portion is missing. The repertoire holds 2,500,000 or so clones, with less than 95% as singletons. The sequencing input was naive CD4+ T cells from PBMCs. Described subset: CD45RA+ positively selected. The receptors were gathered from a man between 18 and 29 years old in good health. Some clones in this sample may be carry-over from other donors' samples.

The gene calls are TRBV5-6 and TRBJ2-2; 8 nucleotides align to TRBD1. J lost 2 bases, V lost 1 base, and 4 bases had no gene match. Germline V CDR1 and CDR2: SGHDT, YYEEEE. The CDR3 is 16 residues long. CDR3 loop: CASSLMTGVNTGELFF. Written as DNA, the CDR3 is TGTGCCAGCAGCTTGATGACAGGGGTTAACACCGGGGAGCTGTTTTTT. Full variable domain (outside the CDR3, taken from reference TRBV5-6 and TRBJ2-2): DAGVTQSPTHLIKTRGQQVTLRCSPKSGHDTVSWYQQALGQGPQFIFQYYEEEERQRGNFPDRFSGHQFPNYSSELNVNALLLGDSALYLCASSLMTGVNTGELFFGEGSRLTVL.

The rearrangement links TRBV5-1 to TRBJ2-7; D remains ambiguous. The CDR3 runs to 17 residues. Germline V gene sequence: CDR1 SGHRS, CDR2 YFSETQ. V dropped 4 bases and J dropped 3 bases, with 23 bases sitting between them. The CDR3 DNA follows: TGCGCCAGCAGCCCCTCTTCTCCAGCCATCATCATCTACGAGCAGTACTTC. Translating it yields CASSPSSPAIIIYEQYF.

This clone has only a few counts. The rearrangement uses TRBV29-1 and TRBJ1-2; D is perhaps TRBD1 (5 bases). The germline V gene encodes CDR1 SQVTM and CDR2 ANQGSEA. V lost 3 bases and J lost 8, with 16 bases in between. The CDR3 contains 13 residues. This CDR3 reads CSVDRDGRGGYTF. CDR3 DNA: TGCAGCGTTGATCGGGACGGACGTGGCGGCTACACCTTC.

The CDR3 loop is CASSATSLVGELFF. CDR3 bases: TGTGCCAGCAGCGCGACCTCACTAGTAGGGGAGCTGTTTTTT. The chain is built from TRBV9 and TRBJ2-2; TRBD2 might be the D (5 bases). Trimming stripped 3 bases from V and 8 bases from J, with 14 bases between. The CDR3 is 14 amino acids. Looked up from germline, CDR1 is SGDLS and CDR2 is YYNGEE.

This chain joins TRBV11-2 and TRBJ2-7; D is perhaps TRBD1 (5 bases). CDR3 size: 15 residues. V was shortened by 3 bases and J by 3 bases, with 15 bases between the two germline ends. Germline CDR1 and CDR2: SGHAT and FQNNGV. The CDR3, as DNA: TGTGCCAGCAGCTTCGCGACAGCGAGAGTCTACGAGCAGTACTTC. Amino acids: CASSFATARVYEQYF.

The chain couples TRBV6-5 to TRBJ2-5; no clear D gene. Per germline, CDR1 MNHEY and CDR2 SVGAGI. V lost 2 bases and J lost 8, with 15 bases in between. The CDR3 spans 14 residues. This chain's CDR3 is CASSYGRYGFTQYF. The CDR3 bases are TGTGCCAGCAGTTACGGACGTTACGGGTTCACCCAGTACTTC.

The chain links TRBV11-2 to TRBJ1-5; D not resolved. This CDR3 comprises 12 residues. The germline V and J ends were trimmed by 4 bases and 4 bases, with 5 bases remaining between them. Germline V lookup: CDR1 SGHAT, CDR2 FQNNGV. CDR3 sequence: CASSSENQPQHF. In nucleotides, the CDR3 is TGTGCCAGCAGCTCTGAGAATCAGCCCCAGCATTTT. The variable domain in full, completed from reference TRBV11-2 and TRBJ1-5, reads EAGVAQSPRYKIIEKRQSVAFWCNPISGHATLYWYQQILGQGPKLLIQFQNNGVVDDSQLPKDRFSAERLKGVDSTLKIQPAKLEDSAVYLCASSSENQPQHFGDGTRLSIL.

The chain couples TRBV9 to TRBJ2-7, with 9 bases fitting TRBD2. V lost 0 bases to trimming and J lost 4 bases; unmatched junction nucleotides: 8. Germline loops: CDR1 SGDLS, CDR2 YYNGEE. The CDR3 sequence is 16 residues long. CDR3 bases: TGTGCCAGCAGCGTAGAGCCGGGACTAGCCCTGTACGAGCAGTACTTC. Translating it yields CASSVEPGLALYEQYF.

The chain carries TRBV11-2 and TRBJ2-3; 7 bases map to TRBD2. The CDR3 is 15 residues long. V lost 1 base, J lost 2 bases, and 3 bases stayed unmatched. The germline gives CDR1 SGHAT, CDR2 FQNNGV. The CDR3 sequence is CASSLVGGPTDTQYF. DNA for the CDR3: TGTGCCAGCAGCTTAGTGGGAGGGCCCACAGATACGCAGTATTTT.

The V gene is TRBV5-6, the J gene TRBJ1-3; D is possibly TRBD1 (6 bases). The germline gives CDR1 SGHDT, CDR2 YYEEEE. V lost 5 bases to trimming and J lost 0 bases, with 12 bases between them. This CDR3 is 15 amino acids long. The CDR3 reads CASSSTGSSGNTIYF. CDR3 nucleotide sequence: TGTGCCAGCAGTTCCACAGGGAGCTCTGGAAACACCATATATTTT.

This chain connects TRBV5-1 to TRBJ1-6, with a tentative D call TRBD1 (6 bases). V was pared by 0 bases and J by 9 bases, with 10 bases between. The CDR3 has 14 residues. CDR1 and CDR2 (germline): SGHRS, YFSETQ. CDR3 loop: CASSLEAGASPLHF. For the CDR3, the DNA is TGCGCCAGCAGCTTGGAGGCAGGGGCTTCACCCCTCCACTTT. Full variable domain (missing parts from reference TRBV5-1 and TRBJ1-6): KAGVTQTPRYLIKTRGQQVTLSCSPISGHRSVSWYQQTPGQGLQFLFEYFSETQRNKGNFPGRFSGRQFSNSRSEMNVSTLELGDSALYLCASSLEAGASPLHFGNGTRLTVT.

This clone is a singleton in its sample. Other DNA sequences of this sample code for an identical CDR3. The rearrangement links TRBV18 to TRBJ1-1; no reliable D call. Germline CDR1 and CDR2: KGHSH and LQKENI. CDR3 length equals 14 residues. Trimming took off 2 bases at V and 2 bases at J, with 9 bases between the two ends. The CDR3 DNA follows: TGTGCCAGCTCACCAGCAGGAGGAAACACTGAAGCTTTCTTT. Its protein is CASSPAGGNTEAFF.

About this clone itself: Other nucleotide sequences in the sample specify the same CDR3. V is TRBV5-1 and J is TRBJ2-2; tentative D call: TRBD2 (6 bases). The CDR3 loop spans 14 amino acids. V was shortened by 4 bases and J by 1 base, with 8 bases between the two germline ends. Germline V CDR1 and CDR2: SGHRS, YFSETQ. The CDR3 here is CASSAGQNTGELFF. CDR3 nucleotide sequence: TGCGCCAGCAGCGCGGGGCAGAACACCGGGGAGCTGTTTTTT.

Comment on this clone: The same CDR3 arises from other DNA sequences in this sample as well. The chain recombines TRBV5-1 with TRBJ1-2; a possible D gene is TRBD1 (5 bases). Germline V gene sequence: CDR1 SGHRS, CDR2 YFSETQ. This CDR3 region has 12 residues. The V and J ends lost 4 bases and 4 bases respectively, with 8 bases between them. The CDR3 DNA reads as TGCGCCAGCAGCGTTGACAGCTATGGCTACACCTTC. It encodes CASSVDSYGYTF.